The source of this T cell receptor (beta chain) is a study of blood T cell repertoires in COVID-19. Study at large: Spain, Italy and the United States supplied samples that represented acute and convalescent COVID-19. From T cells, B-cell-depleted T cells, or PBMCs came the material, which was cDNA or gDNA.

Original methodology: How many nucleated cells were present was estimated from reference gene primer amplification. Produced via immunoSEQ multiplex PCR; TCRdb's table is partial and in-frame only. V, J and clone size are those of that table, while D and trimming were read from the DNA. The table records about 120,000 clones, 70% to 85% of them present only once. CDR1 and CDR2 (germline): LGHNA, YNFKEQ. The CDR3 has 16 amino acids. The J segment lost 7 bases and the V segment lost 0 bases, leaving 7 bases of the junction unmatched. V and J are TRBV4-2 and TRBJ1-4, with 8 bases lining up with TRBD1. The TCR sequence derives from a human donor with acute or convalescent COVID-19. The donor label of this sample is uncertain. The material sequenced was peripheral blood. This CDR3 reads CASSQDLTTGVEKLFF. The CDR3 region has the DNA TGTGCCAGCAGCCAAGATTTGACGACAGGGGTTGAAAAACTGTTTTTT.